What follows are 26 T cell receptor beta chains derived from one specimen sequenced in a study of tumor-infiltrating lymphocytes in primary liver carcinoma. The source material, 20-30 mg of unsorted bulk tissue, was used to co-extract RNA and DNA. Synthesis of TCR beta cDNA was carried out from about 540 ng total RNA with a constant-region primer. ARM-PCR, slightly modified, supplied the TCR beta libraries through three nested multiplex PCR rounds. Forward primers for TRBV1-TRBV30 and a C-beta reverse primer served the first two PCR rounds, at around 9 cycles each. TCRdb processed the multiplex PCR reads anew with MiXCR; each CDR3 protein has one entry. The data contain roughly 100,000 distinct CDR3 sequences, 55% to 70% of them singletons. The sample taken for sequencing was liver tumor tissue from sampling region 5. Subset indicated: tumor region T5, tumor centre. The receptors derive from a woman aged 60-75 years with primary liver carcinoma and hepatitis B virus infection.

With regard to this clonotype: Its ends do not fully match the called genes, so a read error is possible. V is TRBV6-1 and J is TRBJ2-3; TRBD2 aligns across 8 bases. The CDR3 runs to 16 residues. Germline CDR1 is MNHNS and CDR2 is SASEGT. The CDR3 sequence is CASSGHSGKATDAQYF. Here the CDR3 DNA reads TGTGCCAGCAGTGGGCATAGCGGGAAGGCCACAGATGCGCAGTATTTT.

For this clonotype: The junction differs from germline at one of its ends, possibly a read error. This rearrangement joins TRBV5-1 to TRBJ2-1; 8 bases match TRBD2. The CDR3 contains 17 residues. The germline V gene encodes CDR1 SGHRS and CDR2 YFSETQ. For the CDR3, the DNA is TGTTCCAGCAGCCCCCAAACTTCTAGCGGGTCCTACAATGAGCAGTTCTTC. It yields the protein CSSSPQTSSGSYNEQFF.

CDR3 in DNA: TGTGCCAGTGGCACCGGGACTAGCAAGACCCAGTACTTC. It encodes CASGTGTSKTQYF. This chain connects TRBV11-2 to TRBJ2-5, with TRBD2 matching over 9 bases. Losses at the gene ends were 9 bases for V and 6 bases for J; bases not matched to a gene: 8. Germline V CDR1 and CDR2: SGHAT, FQNNGV. The CDR3 consists of 13 residues.

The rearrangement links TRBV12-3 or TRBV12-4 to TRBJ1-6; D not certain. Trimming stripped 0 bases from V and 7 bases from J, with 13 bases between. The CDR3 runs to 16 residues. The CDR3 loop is CASSLAARVANSPLHF. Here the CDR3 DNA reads TGTGCCAGCAGTTTAGCCGCCAGAGTGGCCAATTCACCCCTCCACTTT.

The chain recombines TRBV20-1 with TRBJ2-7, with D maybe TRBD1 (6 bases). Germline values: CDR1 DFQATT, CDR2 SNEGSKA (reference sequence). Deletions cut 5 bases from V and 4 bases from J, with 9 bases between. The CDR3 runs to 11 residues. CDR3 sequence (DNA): TGCAGTGCTCAGGGGTTTTACGAGCAGTACTTC. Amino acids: CSAQGFYEQYF.

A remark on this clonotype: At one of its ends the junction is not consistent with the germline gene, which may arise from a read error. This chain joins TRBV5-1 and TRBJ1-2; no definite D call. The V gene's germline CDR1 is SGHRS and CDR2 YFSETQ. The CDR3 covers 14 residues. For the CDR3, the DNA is TGCGCCAGCAGCTCGGATAGCCAAAACTGTGGCTACACCTTC. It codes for CASSSDSQNCGYTF.

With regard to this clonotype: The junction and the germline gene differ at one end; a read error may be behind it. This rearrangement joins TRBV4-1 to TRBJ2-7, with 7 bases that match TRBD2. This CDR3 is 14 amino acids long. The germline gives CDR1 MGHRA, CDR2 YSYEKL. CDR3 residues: CARSPAGRVYGQYF. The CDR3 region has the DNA TGCGCCAGGAGCCCCGCGGGGAGGGTCTACGGGCAGTACTTC.

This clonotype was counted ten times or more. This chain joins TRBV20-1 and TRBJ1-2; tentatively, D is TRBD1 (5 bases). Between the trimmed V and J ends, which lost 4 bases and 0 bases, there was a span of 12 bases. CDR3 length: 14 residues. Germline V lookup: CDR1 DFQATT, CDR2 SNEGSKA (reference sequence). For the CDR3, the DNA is TGCAGTGCTAACCCCGGGACTTCTAACTATGGCTACACCTTC. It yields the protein CSANPGTSNYGYTF.

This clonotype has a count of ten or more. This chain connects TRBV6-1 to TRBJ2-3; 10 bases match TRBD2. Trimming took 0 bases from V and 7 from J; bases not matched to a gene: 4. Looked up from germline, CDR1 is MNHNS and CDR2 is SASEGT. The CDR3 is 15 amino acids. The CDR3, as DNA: TGTGCCAGCAGTGAAGCGGGTAGCGGGAGGAATACGCAGTATTTT. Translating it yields CASSEAGSGRNTQYF.

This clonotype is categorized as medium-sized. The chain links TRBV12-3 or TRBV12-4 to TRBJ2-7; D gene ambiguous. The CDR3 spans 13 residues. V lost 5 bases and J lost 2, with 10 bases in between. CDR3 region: CASSKRQAYEQYF. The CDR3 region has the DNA TGTGCCAGCAGTAAGAGACAAGCCTACGAGCAGTACTTC.

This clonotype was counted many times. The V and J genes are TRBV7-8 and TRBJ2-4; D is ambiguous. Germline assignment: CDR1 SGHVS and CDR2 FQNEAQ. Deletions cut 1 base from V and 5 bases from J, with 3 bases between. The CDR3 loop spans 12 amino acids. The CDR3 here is CASSLVENIQYF. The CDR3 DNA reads TGTGCCAGCAGCTTAGTGGAAAACATTCAGTACTTC.

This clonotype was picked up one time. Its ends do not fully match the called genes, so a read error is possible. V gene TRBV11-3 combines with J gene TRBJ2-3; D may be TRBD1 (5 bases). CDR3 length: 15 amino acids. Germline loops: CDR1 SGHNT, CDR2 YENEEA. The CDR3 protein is CARSLVARAPDTQYF. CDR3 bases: TGTGCCAGGAGCTTAGTTGCCAGGGCCCCAGATACGCAGTATTTT.

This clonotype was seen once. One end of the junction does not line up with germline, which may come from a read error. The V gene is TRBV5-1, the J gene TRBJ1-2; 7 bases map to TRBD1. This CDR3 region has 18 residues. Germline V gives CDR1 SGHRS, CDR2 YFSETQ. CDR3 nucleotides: TGCACCAGCAGTCCGAATCCAGGGGGGACGAATCTTAACTATGGCTATACCTTC. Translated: CTSSPNPGGTNLNYGYTF. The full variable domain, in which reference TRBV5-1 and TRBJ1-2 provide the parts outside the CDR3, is KAGVTQTPRYLIKTRGQQVTLSCSPISGHRSVSWYQQTPGQGLQFLFEYFSETQRNKGNFPGRFSGRQFSNSRSEMNVSTLELGDSALYLCTSSPNPGGTNLNYGYTFGSGTRLTVV.

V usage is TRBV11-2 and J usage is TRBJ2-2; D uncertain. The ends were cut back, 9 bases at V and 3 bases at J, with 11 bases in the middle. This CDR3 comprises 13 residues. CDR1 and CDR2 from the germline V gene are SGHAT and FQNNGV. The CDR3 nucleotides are TGTGCCAGTAGCCGTGGCGACACCGGGGAGCTGTTTTTT. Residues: CASSRGDTGELFF.

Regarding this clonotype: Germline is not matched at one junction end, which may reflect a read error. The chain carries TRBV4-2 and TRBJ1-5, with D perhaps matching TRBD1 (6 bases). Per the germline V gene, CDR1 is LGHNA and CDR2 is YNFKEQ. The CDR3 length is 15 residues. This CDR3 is CPSTTTGTGGLAQHF. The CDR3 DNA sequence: TGTCCCAGCACCACCACAGGGACCGGGGGTCTGGCCCAGCATTTT.

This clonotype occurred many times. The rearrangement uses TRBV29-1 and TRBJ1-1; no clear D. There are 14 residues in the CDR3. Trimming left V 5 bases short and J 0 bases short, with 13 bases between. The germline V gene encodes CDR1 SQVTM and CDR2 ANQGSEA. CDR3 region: CSVPRPPMNTEAFF. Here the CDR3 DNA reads TGCAGCGTTCCCCGACCCCCAATGAACACTGAAGCTTTCTTT. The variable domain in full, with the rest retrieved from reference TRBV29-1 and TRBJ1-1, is SAVISQKPSRDICQRGTSLTIQCQVDSQVTMMFWYRQQPGQSLTLIATANQGSEATYESGFVIDKFPISRPNLTFSTLTVSNMSPEDSSIYLCSVPRPPMNTEAFFGQGTRLTVV.

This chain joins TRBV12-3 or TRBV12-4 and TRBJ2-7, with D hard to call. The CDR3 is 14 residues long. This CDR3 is CVGTCDAGSYEQYF. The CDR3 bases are TGTGTCGGCACCTGCGACGCCGGCTCCTACGAGCAGTACTTC.

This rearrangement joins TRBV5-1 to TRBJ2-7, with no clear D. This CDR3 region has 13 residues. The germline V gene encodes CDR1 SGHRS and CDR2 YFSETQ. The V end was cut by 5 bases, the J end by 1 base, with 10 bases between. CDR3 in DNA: TGCGCCAGCAGAGACGGCTCATCCTACGAGCAGTACTTC. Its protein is CASRDGSSYEQYF.

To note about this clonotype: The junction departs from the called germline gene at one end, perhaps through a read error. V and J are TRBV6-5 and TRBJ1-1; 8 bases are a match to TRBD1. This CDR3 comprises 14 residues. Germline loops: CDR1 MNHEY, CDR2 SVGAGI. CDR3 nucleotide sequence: TGTGCCAGCAGATTGACAGGGGTTTACACGGAAGCTTTCTTT. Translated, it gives CASRLTGVYTEAFF.

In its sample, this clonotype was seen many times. CDR3 DNA sequence: TGCGCCAGCAGCCAAGCCCTGACAGGGACCTACGAGCAGTACTTC. It encodes CASSQALTGTYEQYF. This chain joins TRBV4-1 and TRBJ2-7; 7 nucleotides match TRBD1. V dropped 1 base and J dropped 2; count of bases not matched to a gene: 5. Germline V gives CDR1 MGHRA, CDR2 YSYEKL. The length of the CDR3 is 15 residues.

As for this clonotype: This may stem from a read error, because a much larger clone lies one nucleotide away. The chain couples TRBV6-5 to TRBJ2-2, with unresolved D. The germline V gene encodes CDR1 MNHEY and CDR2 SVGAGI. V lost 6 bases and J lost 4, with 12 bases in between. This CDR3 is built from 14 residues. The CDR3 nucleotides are TGTGCCAGCAGCCACTCTAGATCCACCGGGGAGCTGTTTTTT. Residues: CASSHSRSTGELFF.

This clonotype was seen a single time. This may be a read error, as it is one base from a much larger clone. The CDR3 reads CASEAGGITDTQYF. As DNA, the CDR3 is TGTGCCAGCGAGGCGGGGGGAATCACAGATACGCAGTATTTT. The rearrangement links TRBV28 to TRBJ2-3; 8 nucleotides line up with TRBD2. Germline V gene sequence: CDR1 MDHEN, CDR2 SYDVKM. J gave up 2 bases and V 8 bases, and 6 bases lay outside the gene matches. This CDR3 has 14 residues.

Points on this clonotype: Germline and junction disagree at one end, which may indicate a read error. CDR3 protein: CVSSPGGRTNTGELFF. For the CDR3, the DNA is TGCGTCAGCAGTCCGGGAGGGAGAACGAACACCGGGGAGCTGTTTTTT. The rearrangement uses TRBV5-1 and TRBJ2-2, with 8 nucleotides matching TRBD2. Per the germline V gene, CDR1 is SGHRS and CDR2 is YFSETQ. This CDR3 contains 16 residues.

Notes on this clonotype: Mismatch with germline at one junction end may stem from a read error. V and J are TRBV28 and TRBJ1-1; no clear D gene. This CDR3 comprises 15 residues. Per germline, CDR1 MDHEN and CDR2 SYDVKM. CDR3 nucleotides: TGCGCCAGCAGTTCGATAGGCGGTGAGAACACTGAAGCTTTCTTT. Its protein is CASSSIGGENTEAFF.

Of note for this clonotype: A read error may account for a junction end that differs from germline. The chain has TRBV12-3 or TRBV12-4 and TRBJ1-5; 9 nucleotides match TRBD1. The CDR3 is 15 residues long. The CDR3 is CVSSRTGEGNQPQHF. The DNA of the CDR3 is TGTGTCAGCAGTCGGACAGGGGAAGGAAATCAGCCCCAGCATTTT.

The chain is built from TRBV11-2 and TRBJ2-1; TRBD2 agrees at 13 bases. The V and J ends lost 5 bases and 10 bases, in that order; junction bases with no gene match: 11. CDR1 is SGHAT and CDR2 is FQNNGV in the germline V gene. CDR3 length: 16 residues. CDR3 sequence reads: CASSRRLAGGPREQFF. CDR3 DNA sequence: TGTGCCAGCAGCAGGAGACTAGCGGGAGGCCCAAGAGAGCAGTTCTTC.